This T cell receptor beta chain was retrieved from a study of blood T cell repertoires in COVID-19. Study as a whole: PBMCs, B-cell-depleted T cells, or T cells provided the cDNA or gDNA that made up the material.

The length of the CDR3 is 17 residues. Germline V gene lookup returns CDR1 MRHNA and CDR2 SNTAGT. The V end lost 6 bases, the J end lost 7 bases, and 25 bases lay between the germline ends. As processed by the authors: The authors estimated nucleated cell counts from reference gene primer amplification. Profiling relied on immunoSEQ multiplex PCR, and the TCRdb table lists in-frame clones only, not all of them. V, J and clone size reflect that table, while D and trimming were determined from the DNA. The repertoire holds about 150,000 clones, roughly 90% seen once, with about 2.6% in the top ten. The chain is built from TRBV6-4 and TRBJ1-3, with TRBD1 as a possible D gene (5 bases). The source is a man aged 60 to 75 with acute or convalescent COVID-19. Material for sequencing was peripheral blood. The CDR3 is CASRGETPDPGGNTIYF. The CDR3 coding sequence is TGTGCCAGCAGAGGAGAGACCCCGGACCCTGGGGGGAACACCATATATTTT.